The 20 T cell receptor beta chains reported below all come from one sample, sequenced in a study of OX40 agonist ivuxolimab in advanced cancers. Here immunoSEQ multiplex PCR was the method, and the copy in TCRdb shows in-frame clones only, minus some. Among 3,000 to 3,500 clones listed, about 85% were seen once. This sample comprised CD4+ or CD8+ T cells sorted from blood, obtained in a trial of the OX40 agonist ivuxolimab. These receptors all stem from an adult with an advanced solid tumor such as melanoma, head and neck, liver or kidney cancer.

This chain joins TRBV21-1 and TRBJ2-7. TRBV21-1 corresponds to a pseudogene. The CDR3 loop spans 15 amino acids. The CDR3: CASSKKVTGPYEQYF. CDR3 coding DNA: TGTGCCAGCAGCAAAAAGGTAACGGGCCCCTACGAGCAGTACTTC.

This clone was seen a handful of times. The CDR3 region is CASSQVVYTEAFF. The DNA of the CDR3 is TGTGCCAGCAGCCAAGTGGTGTACACTGAAGCTTTCTTT. This sequence joins TRBV4-2 and TRBJ1-1; unclear D gene. CDR1 LGHNA and CDR2 YNFKEQ come from the germline V gene. The length of the CDR3 is 13 residues. V shed 1 base and J shed 3 bases, with 6 bases lying between them.

Comment on this clone: Other DNA sequences in the sample encode the same CDR3. The rearrangement uses TRBV6-1 and TRBJ2-2; 15 bases match TRBD2. This CDR3 is built from 14 residues. V lost 8 bases and J lost 6; bases outside the gene matches: 1. Germline V gene data show CDR1 as MNHNS and CDR2 as SASEGT. DNA for the CDR3: TGTGCCAGCGGACTAGCGGGGGGGCCCGGGGAGCTGTTTTTT. It translates to CASGLAGGPGELFF.

The chain links TRBV5-6 to TRBJ1-4; D might be TRBD1 (5 bases). In germline, CDR1 is SGHDT, CDR2 YYEEEE. This CDR3 has 15 amino acids. V was pared by 2 bases and J by 2 bases, with 10 bases between. The CDR3 nucleotides read TGTGCCAGCAGCTTTTTTGGGGCGACTAATGAAAAACTGTTTTTT. Its translation: CASSFFGATNEKLFF.

The chain has TRBV7-6 and TRBJ2-7, with 7 positions matching TRBD1. J gave up 5 bases and V 3 bases, and 10 bases lay outside the gene matches. The CDR3 runs 15 residues. In germline, CDR1 is SGHVS, CDR2 FNYEAQ. CDR3: CASSLDTGVEDEQYF. CDR3 DNA: TGTGCCAGCAGCTTGGATACAGGGGTAGAGGACGAGCAGTACTTC. Supplemented by reference TRBV7-6 and TRBJ2-7, the full variable domain reads GAGVSQSPRYKVTKRGQDVALRCDPISGHVSLYWYRQALGQGPEFLTYFNYEAQQDKSGLPNDRFSAERPEGSISTLTIQRTEQRDSAMYRCASSLDTGVEDEQYFGPGTRLTVT.

This clone came up once. This chain joins TRBV7-6 and TRBJ2-7; no clear D. Germline V gene data show CDR1 as SGHVS and CDR2 as FNYEAQ. There are 15 residues in the CDR3. V lost 4 bases and J 7 bases, leaving 20 bases between the germline ends. In DNA form, the CDR3 reads TGTGCCAGCAGCTCAAGTGGGCTGATCTACGAAGAGCAGTACTTC. It codes for CASSSSGLIYEEQYF. The entire variable domain, with the rest obtained from reference TRBV7-6 and TRBJ2-7, is as follows: GAGVSQSPRYKVTKRGQDVALRCDPISGHVSLYWYRQALGQGPEFLTYFNYEAQQDKSGLPNDRFSAERPEGSISTLTIQRTEQRDSAMYRCASSSSGLIYEEQYFGPGTRLTVT.

This clone turned up a few times. V is TRBV10-3 and J is TRBJ2-5, with no clear D. The V gene's germline CDR1 is ENHRY and CDR2 SYGVKD. This CDR3 is built from 14 residues. V lost 4 bases and J lost 2, with 11 bases in between. CDR3 sequence (DNA): TGTGCCATCAGTGTAAGGGCGGTACAAGAGACCCAGTACTTC. Amino acid sequence: CAISVRAVQETQYF.

The chain is built from TRBV7-9 and TRBJ1-3; D is ambiguous. Looked up from germline, CDR1 is SEHNR and CDR2 is FQNEAQ (reference sequence). The V and J ends lost 1 base and 2 bases respectively, with 15 bases between them. The CDR3 runs 17 residues. The CDR3 DNA reads as TGTGCCAGCAGCTTAGGGGTGGGTGGAACGACTGGAAACACCATATATTTT. This codes for CASSLGVGGTTGNTIYF.

J is TRBJ2-7 and V is TRBV11-2, with unresolved D. V was trimmed by 3 bases and J by 1 base, leaving 7 bases between them. In germline, CDR1 is SGHAT, CDR2 FQNNGV. The CDR3 runs 13 residues. The CDR3 protein is CASSFGVSYEQYF. CDR3 sequence (DNA): TGTGCCAGCAGCTTTGGGGTTTCCTACGAGCAGTACTTC. The full variable domain, completed using reference TRBV11-2 and TRBJ2-7, is EAGVAQSPRYKIIEKRQSVAFWCNPISGHATLYWYQQILGQGPKLLIQFQNNGVVDDSQLPKDRFSAERLKGVDSTLKIQPAKLEDSAVYLCASSFGVSYEQYFGPGTRLTVT.

The chain has TRBV4-1 and TRBJ2-3; a possible D gene is TRBD2 (6 bases). Trimming took 4 bases from V and 0 from J, leaving 11 bases between them. Germline V gives CDR1 MGHRA, CDR2 YSYEKL. This CDR3 comprises 15 residues. The CDR3 is CASSLGTLSTDTQYF. Here the CDR3 DNA reads TGCGCCAGCAGCCTCGGGACTCTAAGCACAGATACGCAGTATTTT.

The rearrangement joins TRBV7-8 to TRBJ2-2; D remains unclear. The V and J ends lost 0 bases and 6 bases respectively, with 8 bases between them. CDR1 and CDR2 (germline): SGHVS, FQNEAQ. This CDR3 comprises 14 residues. DNA of the CDR3: TGTGCCAGCAGCTTAGCAACCTCCGCCGGGGAGCTGTTTTTT. Amino acids: CASSLATSAGELFF.

This rearrangement joins TRBV4-1 to TRBJ1-5; no firm D call. CDR1 and CDR2 (germline): MGHRA, YSYEKL. V lost 1 base to trimming and J lost 6 bases, with 10 bases between them. The CDR3 loop spans 14 amino acids. This CDR3 is CASSQVEGGQPQHF. CDR3 nucleotides: TGCGCCAGCAGCCAAGTTGAGGGCGGTCAGCCCCAGCATTTT.

This clone was seen only a few times. DNA of the CDR3: TGTGCCAGCAGCAATCAATCCACCGGGGAGCTGTTTTTT. As protein: CASSNQSTGELFF. This chain connects TRBV5-4 to TRBJ2-2; no clear D gene. The CDR3 sequence is 13 residues long. V gave up 4 bases and J gave up 4 bases, with 8 bases separating them. Germline lookup yields CDR1 SGHNT and CDR2 YYREEE (reference sequence).

The CDR3, as DNA: TGTGCCAGCAGTTACGAGGCGGGCAGCTCCTACGAGCAGTACTTC. Encoded protein: CASSYEAGSSYEQYF. The genes are TRBV6-5 and TRBJ2-7; TRBD2 is a possible D gene (5 bases). CDR1 and CDR2 from the germline V gene are MNHEY and SVGAGI. V gave up 2 bases and J gave up 0 bases, with 11 bases separating them. The CDR3 runs 15 residues.

The chain links TRBV6-1 to TRBJ2-1, with TRBD2 identical over 12 bases. CDR3 length equals 15 residues. J gave up 1 base and V 7 bases, and 2 bases lay outside the gene matches. From germline, CDR1 is MNHNS and CDR2 SASEGT. The CDR3 nucleotides read TGTGCCAGCACCCTAGCGGGAGGGTCCTACAATGAGCAGTTCTTC. As protein: CASTLAGGSYNEQFF.

This rearrangement joins TRBV1 to TRBJ2-1; the table gives TRBD2 as D, unverified against the DNA. TRBV1 is a listed pseudogene. This CDR3 has 18 residues. In nucleotides, the CDR3 is TGCACCAGCAGCCAAGATCTACCTCGACTACGGAGGGGTCATGAGCAGTTCTTC. Residues: CTSSQDLPRLRRGHEQFF.

This clone was recorded once. This rearrangement joins TRBV27 to TRBJ2-6; D is uncertain. CDR1 is MNHEY, CDR2 SMNVEV, per germline (reference sequence). Trimming pared 4 bases from V and 0 bases from J, leaving 7 bases between. The CDR3 spans 15 residues. The chain's CDR3 is CASSSTVSGANVLTF. The CDR3 DNA is TGTGCCAGCAGTTCGACGGTCTCTGGGGCCAACGTCCTGACTTTC.

The gene calls are TRBV29-1 and TRBJ1-6; D remains unclear. The CDR3 has 12 amino acids. V was pared by 6 bases and J by 10 bases, with 13 bases between. Per germline, CDR1 SQVTM and CDR2 ANQGSEA. In DNA, the CDR3 is TGCAGCGTCGCGCGAAAAGGCTCACCCCTCCACTTT. This sequence encodes CSVARKGSPLHF.

The genes are TRBV7-9 and TRBJ2-1; no clear D. V dropped 7 bases and J dropped 0 bases, with 7 bases sitting between them. The germline V gene has CDR1 SEHNR and CDR2 FQNEAQ (reference sequence). The CDR3 covers 13 residues. The CDR3 reads CASMSISYNEQFF. The CDR3 nucleotides read TGTGCCAGCATGTCGATCTCCTACAATGAGCAGTTCTTC.

In regard to this clone: One junction end disagrees with the germline gene, perhaps due to a read error. The chain has TRBV7-7 and TRBJ2-7, with TRBD1 matching over 7 bases. This CDR3 contains 15 residues. Germline V gene data show CDR1 as SSHAT and CDR2 as FNYEAQ (reference sequence). CDR3 region: CASSLTRGRGYEQYF. CDR3 nucleotide sequence: TGTGCTAGCAGCTTAACGAGGGGGCGCGGGTACGAGCAGTACTTC.